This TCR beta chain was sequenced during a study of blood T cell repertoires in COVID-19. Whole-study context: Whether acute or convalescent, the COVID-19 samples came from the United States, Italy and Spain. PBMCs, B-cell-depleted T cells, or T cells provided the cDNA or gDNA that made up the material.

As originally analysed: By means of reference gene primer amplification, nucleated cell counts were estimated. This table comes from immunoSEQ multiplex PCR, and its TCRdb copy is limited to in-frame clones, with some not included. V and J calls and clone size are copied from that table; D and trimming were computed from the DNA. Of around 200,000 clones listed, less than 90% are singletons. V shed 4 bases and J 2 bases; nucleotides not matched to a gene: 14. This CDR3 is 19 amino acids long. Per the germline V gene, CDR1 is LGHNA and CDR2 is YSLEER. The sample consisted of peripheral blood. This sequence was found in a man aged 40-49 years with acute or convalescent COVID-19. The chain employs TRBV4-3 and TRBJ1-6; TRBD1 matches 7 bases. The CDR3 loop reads CASSPTLRDRKAYNSPLHF. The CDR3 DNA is TGCGCCAGCAGCCCCACTCTCCGGGACAGAAAGGCCTATAATTCACCCCTCCACTTT.